This entry features one T cell receptor beta chain sequence. No antigen is known for it. Within one base of it there is no much larger clone, and no base qualities were kept. The germline V gene (reference sequence) yields SEHNR for CDR1 and FQNEAQ for CDR2. The germline V and J ends show losses of 5 bases and 4 bases respectively, and no gene match explains 7 bases of the junction. The CDR3 goes from the cysteine to the phenylalanine over 14 residues. Solely the CDR3 DNA is kept, with 42 bases framed from the first base. The immunoSEQ Assay, a bias-controlled multiplex PCR, was used to amplify TCRbeta CDR3 regions from genomic DNA. Turning to the authors' computational methods: Nucleated cell counts per sample were estimated from amplification of reference gene primers within the assay. To quantify the absolute abundance of each unique TCRbeta CDR3 rearrangement, sequence reads were collapsed and filtered. For each sample, productive Simpson clonality was calculated as the square root of Simpson's diversity index over productive rearrangements. This immuneACCESS table, as held by TCRdb, lists in-frame sequences with V and J called but not all clones. Of the missing ones, under half trace to an unresolved V gene in checked studies; the others have no known cause. Clone size and the V and J calls come from that table; the DNA yielded D and trimming. This sample has around 220,000 clones in its table, and around 85% of those were observed once. Of the sample, approximately 4% falls within the top ten clones.

Each collaborating institution followed its own protocols to collect whole blood in K2EDTA tubes. Collaborator samples were shipped for TCRbeta analysis as frozen whole blood, isolated PBMCs, or DNA extracted from either sample type. The source of the sample is a study of blood T cell repertoires in COVID-19 (dated by TCRdb to the early 2020s). Describing the broader study: Samples covering the acute and convalescent phases of COVID-19 were provided by collaborators in the United States, Italy and Spain. Deeply sampled blood TCRbeta repertoires from subjects exposed to, actively infected with, or recovered from COVID-19 were included in the dataset. Nearly every sample came with metadata listing a de-identified subject ID, COVID-19 status, age in years and sex. Samples were obtained from the ongoing ImmuneRACE study (first 160 participants) and from 1,200 or so subjects provided by 6 global collaborators. The prospective study material was composed of cDNA or gDNA derived from T cells, B-cell-depleted T cells, or PBMCs. A freely available public database, intended as a resource for researchers studying the immune response to SARS-CoV-2, is where the repertoires were released. Where available, HLA class I and class II types were obtained from metadata supplied by the sample provider rather than from assay-based typing. The paper as a whole reports these results and caveats: How much clinical and demographic metadata was included differed by source and by participant, and the metadata was provided uncurated.

The sequence is built from TRBV7-9 and TRBJ1-2; TRBD1 agrees with 7 junctional bases. The clonotype was recovered from a woman in her thirties or forties with active or convalescent COVID-19. The sequencing sample was made of peripheral blood. In nucleotide form, the sequence is TGTGCCAGCAGCCTGGGACAGACCCTCTATGGCTACACCTTC. The translation is CASSLGQTLYGYTF.